This T cell receptor beta chain stems from a study of blood T cells in healthy people across ages. It was with a sample-barcoded 5' primer and a J-beta primer mix that a second PCR of roughly 7 to 11 cycles was run. A 12-random-nucleotide template-switch adaptor tagged each cDNA molecule. In TCRdb, the 5' RACE reads were re-called with MiXCR into one record per CDR3 protein. Seen here are 850,000 to 1,300,000 distinct CDR3 sequences, around 45% observed once, and the top ten hold under 20%. Germline CDR1 MNHNS, CDR2 SASEGT. J lost 13 bases, V lost 3 bases, and 13 bases had no gene match. This CDR3 has 15 residues. The study isolated at least 6.5 million PBMCs from each sample.

This chain connects TRBV6-1 to TRBJ2-4, with 9 nucleotides matching TRBD1. Sequences were obtained from blood. This TCR came from a woman aged 55-69 years in good health. CDR3 region: CASSEAQGANYEQYF. DNA of the CDR3: TGTGCCAGCAGTGAGGCACAGGGGGCCAACTACGAACAGTACTTC.